Presented here are 32 T cell receptor beta chains from one specimen sequenced in a study of blood T cell repertoires in COVID-19. Libraries were prepared by immunoSEQ multiplex PCR; TCRdb keeps only in-frame clonotypes and omits some of them. The sample includes 250,000 or so clones, around 90% seen only once; the top ten take 2.1%. The sequenced sample consisted of peripheral blood. These receptors were obtained from a woman aged 55-70 years with COVID-19, enrolled during active disease.

This clone was detected once. The chain carries TRBV14 and TRBJ1-1; the D is unclear. The length of the CDR3 is 14 residues. With 5 bases removed from V and 10 bases from J, the gap between germline ends came to 20 bases. Germline CDR1 SGHDN, CDR2 FVKESK. The CDR3 DNA sequence: TGTGCCAGCAGCACAAGAGAGGTCCGGATTGGAGCTTTCTTT. As protein: CASSTREVRIGAFF.

This clone has just one count. The chain employs TRBV5-1 and TRBJ1-6; the D gene is possibly TRBD1 (6 bases). The germline CDR1 and CDR2 sequences are SGHRS and YFSETQ. This CDR3 region has 19 residues. V was clipped by 2 bases and J by 5 bases, with 23 bases between them. The CDR3 here is CASSLGWAGAKNDNSPLHF. The DNA of the CDR3 is TGCGCCAGCAGCTTAGGTTGGGCAGGGGCCAAAAATGATAATTCACCCCTCCACTTT.

The chain links TRBV19 to TRBJ1-4; 9 bases match TRBD1. The CDR3 contains 15 residues. Germline loops: CDR1 LNHDA, CDR2 SQIVND (reference sequence). After removal of 7 bases from V and 8 bases from J, the junction contained 11 bases not matched to a gene. CDR3 sequence reads: CASTTTGGVGEKLFF. Written as DNA, the CDR3 is TGTGCCAGTACTACGACAGGGGGTGTAGGGGAAAAACTGTTTTTT.

The chain couples TRBV27 to TRBJ1-1; possibly TRBD1 for D (6 bases). The CDR3 is 13 amino acids. Trimming pared 6 bases from V and 4 bases from J, leaving 12 bases between. Germline CDR1 and CDR2: MNHEY and SMNVEV (reference sequence). The DNA of the CDR3 is TGTGCCAGCAGAGGCAGGGGCGGCACTGAAGCTTTCTTT. It is translated as CASRGRGGTEAFF.

This chain uses TRBV27 with TRBJ1-2, with 9 bases identical to TRBD1. This CDR3 has 15 residues. Trimming at V came to 5 bases and at J to 5 bases, leaving 9 bases not matched to a gene. Germline CDR1 is MNHEY and CDR2 is SMNVEV (reference sequence). The CDR3 spells CASSRATGGGYGYTF. DNA of the CDR3: TGTGCCAGCAGTAGAGCAACAGGGGGCGGGTATGGCTACACCTTC.

The rearrangement links TRBV6-1 to TRBJ1-1; TRBD1 might be the D (5 bases). Between the trimmed V and J ends, which lost 2 bases and 6 bases, there was a span of 13 bases. The CDR3 loop spans 14 amino acids. Germline CDR1 reads MNHNS; CDR2 reads SASEGT. The CDR3 DNA reads as TGTGCCAGCAGTGAAATTTGGGGGAGGGCTGAAGCTTTCTTT. It is translated as CASSEIWGRAEAFF.

This chain uses TRBV6-2 or TRBV6-3 with TRBJ1-1, with TRBD1 matching over 7 bases. Germline values: CDR1 MNHEY, CDR2 SVGEGT. V trimming: 5 bases; J trimming: 7 bases; junction bases outside the gene matches: 13. There are 15 residues in the CDR3. CDR3 sequence reads: CASSIRQGRTHEAFF. CDR3 DNA sequence: TGTGCCAGCAGTATCCGACAGGGCAGGACTCATGAAGCTTTCTTT.

V usage is TRBV19 and J usage is TRBJ2-7; D not certain. The CDR3 is made up of 13 amino acids. V lost 5 bases and J lost 7, with 15 bases in between. In germline, CDR1 is LNHDA, CDR2 SQIVND (reference sequence). CDR3 loop: CASSRSHPGEQYF. CDR3 coding DNA: TGTGCCAGTAGTCGATCGCACCCCGGGGAGCAGTACTTC.

This chain links TRBV7-8 with TRBJ2-3; D not certain. Trimming pared 4 bases from V and 2 bases from J, leaving 13 bases between. Germline V gives CDR1 SGHVS, CDR2 FQNEAQ. The CDR3 consists of 15 residues. The CDR3 DNA is TGTGCCAGCAGCTCAAGCACGATCGACACAGATACGCAGTATTTT. This translates into CASSSSTIDTDTQYF.

The J gene is TRBJ1-1, the V gene TRBV5-4, with D uncertain. Trimming cost V 0 bases and J 4 bases, with 7 bases left between them. This CDR3 comprises 13 residues. Germline CDR1 is SGHNT and CDR2 is YYREEE (reference sequence). The CDR3 coding sequence is TGTGCCAGCAGCTTGGAGAGTACCACTGAAGCTTTCTTT. Protein product: CASSLESTTEAFF.

The chain couples TRBV6-5 to TRBJ1-2; D remains ambiguous. The CDR3 spans 13 residues. Deletions cut 5 bases from V and 4 bases from J, with 11 bases between. The germline gives CDR1 MNHEY, CDR2 SVGAGI. The CDR3 spells CASSTRHPYGYTF. In DNA, the CDR3 is TGTGCCAGCAGTACCCGACACCCCTATGGCTACACCTTC.

The chain carries TRBV27 and TRBJ1-2; perhaps TRBD1 as D (5 bases). Germline CDR1 and CDR2: MNHEY and SMNVEV (reference sequence). The V end lost 7 bases, the J end lost 7 bases, and 16 bases lay between the germline ends. This CDR3 contains 13 residues. The CDR3 DNA is TGTGCCAGCACCCCCGGGGGGGGAAGTGGCTACACCTTC. Protein product: CASTPGGGSGYTF.

This clone was counted only a few times. The chain has TRBV6-6 and TRBJ1-2; 9 nucleotides match TRBD1. The CDR3 loop spans 15 amino acids. In germline, CDR1 is MNHNY, CDR2 SVGAGI (reference sequence). Trimming cost V 0 bases and J 2 bases; bases outside gene matches: 1. The CDR3 spells CASSYSDRGNYGYTF. The CDR3 bases are TGTGCCAGCAGTTACTCGGACAGGGGCAACTATGGCTACACCTTC.

The J gene is TRBJ2-1, the V gene TRBV18, with 8 bases lining up with TRBD1. V shed 3 bases and J 10 bases; nucleotides not matched to a gene: 5. This CDR3 has 13 amino acids. CDR1 is KGHSH and CDR2 is LQKENI in the germline V gene. DNA of the CDR3: TGTGCCAGCTCACCGGACGGACAGGGAGAGCAGTTCTTC. It codes for CASSPDGQGEQFF.

Concerning this clone: A junction end diverges from the germline sequence, so it may reflect a read error. Other DNA sequences from this sample encode an identical CDR3 as well. This CDR3 is CASTKGDGNTEAFF. In DNA form, the CDR3 reads TGCGCCAGCACCAAGGGGGACGGAAACACTGAAGCTTTCTTT. V usage is TRBV6-5 and J usage is TRBJ1-1, with D tentatively TRBD1 (6 bases). The CDR3 consists of 14 residues. CDR1 is MNHEY and CDR2 is SVGAGI in the germline V gene.

Note on this clone: This CDR3 is also generated by other DNA sequences in the sample. The chain joins TRBV6-5 to TRBJ2-7; 8 positions agree with TRBD2. With V trimmed by 6 bases and J by 3 bases, 10 bases remained unmatched. Germline V lookup: CDR1 MNHEY, CDR2 SVGAGI. The CDR3 runs 15 residues. In nucleotides, the CDR3 is TGTGCCAGCAGCCCGGGGGCGGGGGGCTTCTACGAGCAGTACTTC. Residues: CASSPGAGGFYEQYF.

This clone was detected only once. V usage is TRBV28 and J usage is TRBJ1-2; 7 bases are shared with TRBD1. The CDR3 contains 14 residues. The trim removed 6 bases at V and 4 bases at J, leaving 8 bases unmatched. The germline V gene has CDR1 MDHEN and CDR2 SYDVKM. The CDR3 DNA follows: TGTGCCAGCAGGCTACAGGGGCCCCCCTATGGCTACACCTTC. Residues: CASRLQGPPYGYTF.

The rearrangement uses TRBV6-6 and TRBJ2-7; D gene unclear. The CDR3 consists of 12 residues. The V gene's germline CDR1 is MNHNY and CDR2 SVGAGI (reference sequence). The ends were cut back, 5 bases at V and 4 bases at J, with 9 bases in the middle. This CDR3 reads CASSPSNYEQYF. As DNA, the CDR3 is TGTGCCAGCAGTCCTAGTAATTACGAGCAGTACTTC.

V usage is TRBV2 and J usage is TRBJ2-1, with 8 positions matching TRBD1. The CDR3 length is 15 residues. Germline trimming cut 6 bases from V and 8 bases from J; bases unmatched to any gene: 12. From germline, CDR1 is SNHLY and CDR2 FYNNEI. The CDR3 DNA reads TGTGCCAGCAGCCGACCGGACAGGGTTTTTGATGAGCAGTTCTTC. It codes for CASSRPDRVFDEQFF.

The V and J genes are TRBV5-1 and TRBJ2-3; D is unclear. V dropped 1 base and J dropped 2 bases, with 5 bases sitting between them. Per the germline V gene, CDR1 is SGHRS and CDR2 is YFSETQ. CDR3 size: 13 residues. CDR3 residues: CASSLPNTDTQYF. The CDR3 coding sequence is TGCGCCAGCAGCTTGCCCAACACAGATACGCAGTATTTT.

The CDR3 loop reads CASSELSGETEAFF. The CDR3 DNA is TGTGCCAGCAGTGAATTGTCCGGGGAGACTGAAGCTTTCTTT. V and J are TRBV25-1 and TRBJ1-1; D not certain. V gave up 1 base and J gave up 5 bases, with 11 bases separating them. CDR1 is MGHDK, CDR2 SYGVNS, per germline. The CDR3 runs to 14 residues.

The chain carries TRBV7-8 and TRBJ1-1; D is possibly TRBD1 (5 bases). Germline loops: CDR1 SGHVS, CDR2 FQNEAQ. There are 17 residues in the CDR3. V shed 1 base and J shed 0 bases, with 15 bases lying between them. The chain's CDR3 is CASSLVPHRGMNTEAFF. The CDR3 DNA is TGTGCCAGCAGCTTAGTCCCCCATCGGGGGATGAACACTGAAGCTTTCTTT.

This clone came up a few times. The V and J genes are TRBV19 and TRBJ2-7; TRBD1 matches 11 bases. The length of the CDR3 is 15 residues. CDR1 and CDR2 from the germline V gene are LNHDA and SQIVND (reference sequence). Losses at the gene ends were 5 bases for V and 3 bases for J; bases not matched to a gene: 6. CDR3 sequence reads: CASSRTGGLDYEQYF. The CDR3 region has the DNA TGTGCCAGTAGTCGGACAGGGGGCTTAGACTACGAGCAGTACTTC. The whole variable domain, remainder taken from reference TRBV19 and TRBJ2-7, is DGGITQSPKYLFRKEGQNVTLSCEQNLNHDAMYWYRQDPGQGLRLIYYSQIVNDFQKGDIAEGYSVSREKKESFPLTVTSAQKNPTAFYLCASSRTGGLDYEQYFGPGTRLTVT.

The chain links TRBV7-9 to TRBJ1-5; tentatively, D is TRBD1 (5 bases). CDR1 is SEHNR and CDR2 is FQNEAQ in the germline V gene (reference sequence). Trimming removed 0 bases from V and 0 bases from J, with 12 bases in between. The CDR3 totals 17 residues. This CDR3 reads CASSLARDTYSNQPQHF. The CDR3 nucleotides read TGTGCCAGCAGCTTAGCCAGGGATACGTATAGCAATCAGCCCCAGCATTTT.

V and J are TRBV4-3 and TRBJ2-1; D might be TRBD2 (5 bases). Trimming cost V 3 bases and J 7 bases, with 22 bases left between them. The CDR3 runs to 17 residues. Germline lookup yields CDR1 LGHNA and CDR2 YSLEER. CDR3 coding DNA: TGCGCCAGCAGCCACAGATTTGACTACTATTCTGGGAATGAGCAGTTCTTC. Translated, it gives CASSHRFDYYSGNEQFF.

This rearrangement joins TRBV29-1 to TRBJ2-7, with 8 bases identical to TRBD1. V gave up 6 bases and J gave up 1 base; unmatched junction bases: 2. CDR3 length equals 12 residues. Germline-derived CDR1 and CDR2 are SQVTM and ANQGSEA. The CDR3 DNA reads TGCAGCGTGACAGGGGCGTCCTACGAGCAGTACTTC. Translated: CSVTGASYEQYF.

The chain links TRBV11-3 to TRBJ2-3; D gene unclear. Germline V gene data show CDR1 as SGHNT and CDR2 as YENEEA. V lost 3 bases and J 1 base, leaving 5 bases between the germline ends. The CDR3 runs to 13 residues. CDR3 bases: TGTGCCAGCAGCTTTCAGGGCACAGATACGCAGTATTTT. It specifies CASSFQGTDTQYF. The complete variable domain, with remaining parts taken from reference TRBV11-3 and TRBJ2-3, reads EAGVVQSPRYKIIEKKQPVAFWCNPISGHNTLYWYLQNLGQGPELLIRYENEEAVDDSQLPKDRFSAERLKGVDSTLKIQPAELGDSAVYLCASSFQGTDTQYFGPGTRLTVL.

The chain has TRBV5-1 and TRBJ1-6; 8 bases match TRBD1. Germline assignment: CDR1 SGHRS and CDR2 YFSETQ. This CDR3 has 17 amino acids. Trimming removed 0 bases from V and 8 bases from J; junction bases left unmatched: 10. The CDR3 region is CASSLGHSEQGDSPLHF. The CDR3 DNA follows: TGCGCCAGCAGCTTGGGGCACAGTGAACAGGGGGATTCACCCCTCCACTTT.

Of note for this clone: This same CDR3 is encoded by further DNA sequences in the sample. This chain uses TRBV27 with TRBJ1-1, with 8 bases aligning to TRBD1. V trimming: 2 bases; J trimming: 4 bases; junction bases outside the gene matches: 3. In germline, CDR1 is MNHEY, CDR2 SMNVEV (reference sequence). The CDR3 has 14 amino acids. As DNA, the CDR3 is TGTGCCAGCAGTTTAGCAGGGGGCATCACTGAAGCTTTCTTT. Its protein product is CASSLAGGITEAFF.

This clone has more than one count but fewer than ten. The chain uses TRBV6-5 and TRBJ1-2; D is possibly TRBD1 (6 bases). CDR1 MNHEY and CDR2 SVGAGI come from the germline V gene. V was shortened by 5 bases and J by 3 bases, with 7 bases between the two germline ends. The CDR3 has 12 residues. CDR3 sequence: CASSPGDYGYTF. The CDR3 DNA reads as TGTGCCAGCAGTCCAGGGGACTATGGCTACACCTTC.

CDR3 nucleotide sequence: TGCGCCAGCAGCTTGGAGGCAGGGGAACAGTTCTTC. Residues: CASSLEAGEQFF. The chain uses TRBV5-1 and TRBJ2-1; D perhaps matches TRBD1 (6 bases). The ends were cut back, 0 bases at V and 13 bases at J, with 11 bases in the middle. Germline-derived CDR1 and CDR2 are SGHRS and YFSETQ. The CDR3 extends over 12 amino acids.

This rearrangement joins TRBV7-2 to TRBJ1-2; 7 bases agree with TRBD1. The CDR3 covers 14 residues. V trimming: 5 bases; J trimming: 4 bases; junction bases outside the gene matches: 7. Germline V gene sequence: CDR1 SGHTA, CDR2 FQGNSA. CDR3 residues: CASSAATGSYGYTF. CDR3 DNA sequence: TGTGCCAGCAGCGCCGCGACAGGGTCCTATGGCTACACCTTC. The whole variable domain, remainder taken from reference TRBV7-2 and TRBJ1-2, is GAGVSQSPSNKVTEKGKDVELRCDPISGHTALYWYRQSLGQGLEFLIYFQGNSAPDKSGLPSDRFSAERTGGSVSTLTIQRTQQEDSAVYLCASSAATGSYGYTFGSGTRLTVV.